The 13 T cell receptor beta chains presented below share a single source sample, sequenced in a study of OX40 agonist ivuxolimab in advanced cancers. TCRdb's table, derived via immunoSEQ multiplex PCR, lists solely in-frame clones and lacks some. Of about 48,000 clones listed, approximately 79% are singletons. Sequences were derived from CD4+ or CD8+ T cells sorted from blood, sampled in a trial of the OX40 agonist ivuxolimab. These TCRs come from an adult with an advanced solid tumor such as melanoma, head and neck, liver or kidney cancer.

The genes are TRBV5-1 and TRBJ1-1; D not certain. The length of the CDR3 is 13 residues. The V gene's germline CDR1 is SGHRS and CDR2 YFSETQ. Trimming removed 1 base at V and 0 bases at J, with 4 bases between. CDR3 residues: CASSLTMNTEAFF. In DNA, the CDR3 is TGCGCCAGCAGCTTGACGATGAACACTGAAGCTTTCTTT.

This chain joins TRBV4-2 and TRBJ1-6; possible D gene TRBD1, 5 bases. CDR1 is LGHNA and CDR2 is YNFKEQ in the germline V gene. The CDR3 runs to 15 residues. The V and J ends lost 1 base and 5 bases respectively, with 9 bases between them. The CDR3 is CASSQAGRDNSPLHF. CDR3 sequence (DNA): TGTGCCAGCAGCCAAGCGGGACGGGATAATTCACCCCTCCACTTT.

V and J are TRBV7-2 and TRBJ2-5; TRBD1 aligns across 9 bases. This CDR3 has 14 amino acids. Germline CDR1 is SGHTA and CDR2 is FQGNSA. With 5 bases clipped from V and 2 bases from J, the junction kept 3 bases outside the gene matches. The DNA for the CDR3 is TGTGCCAGCAGCCAAGGGACAGGGCAAGAGACCCAGTACTTC. Translation gives CASSQGTGQETQYF.

The chain carries TRBV5-1 and TRBJ2-3; 9 bases align to TRBD1. The germline V gene has CDR1 SGHRS and CDR2 YFSETQ. The V segment lost 4 bases and the J segment 0 bases; nucleotides outside the gene matches: 9. The CDR3 totals 17 residues. The CDR3, as DNA: TGCGCCAGCAGCACCGGGACAGGGATTACTAGCACAGATACGCAGTATTTT. Translating gives CASSTGTGITSTDTQYF.

The V call is TRBV7-9, the J call TRBJ2-5; D may correspond to TRBD1 or TRBD2 (5 bases each). Germline-derived CDR1 and CDR2 are SEHNR and FQNEAQ (reference sequence). V lost 4 bases and J lost 4, with 19 bases in between. The CDR3 has 16 amino acids. CDR3 protein: CASSSGDGGAGETQYF. In DNA, the CDR3 is TGTGCCAGCAGCTCTGGGGATGGGGGAGCAGGAGAGACCCAGTACTTC. The variable domain in full, with the rest retrieved from reference TRBV7-9 and TRBJ2-5, is DTGVSQNPRHKITKRGQNVTFRCDPISEHNRLYWYRQTLGQGPEFLTYFQNEAQLEKSRLLSDRFSAERPKGSFSTLEIQRTEQGDSAMYLCASSSGDGGAGETQYFGPGTRLLVL.

The J gene is TRBJ2-7, the V gene TRBV28; 13 nucleotides align to TRBD2. V gave up 3 bases and J gave up 0 bases; unmatched junction bases: 2. Germline CDR1 is MDHEN and CDR2 is SYDVKM. The CDR3 has 16 amino acids. This chain's CDR3 is CASSLTSGRSSYEQYF. DNA for the CDR3: TGTGCCAGCAGTTTGACTAGCGGGAGGAGCTCCTACGAGCAGTACTTC.

The rearrangement joins TRBV5-6 to TRBJ2-3, with 8 bases lining up with TRBD2. With 5 bases clipped from V and 4 bases from J, the junction kept 9 bases outside the gene matches. CDR3 length equals 15 residues. CDR1 is SGHDT, CDR2 YYEEEE, per germline. In DNA form, the CDR3 reads TGTGCCAGCAGTCCTAGGACTAGCCACGCAGATACGCAGTATTTT. Protein: CASSPRTSHADTQYF.

This chain links TRBV30 with TRBJ1-4; tentatively, D is TRBD1 (5 bases). This CDR3 has 15 amino acids. CDR1 is GTSNPN, CDR2 SVGIG, per germline (reference sequence). V lost 0 bases and J lost 4, with 12 bases in between. The CDR3 loop reads CAWSVRRGDNEKLFF. In DNA, the CDR3 is TGTGCCTGGAGTGTACGTCGAGGGGATAATGAAAAACTGTTTTTT.

V gene TRBV6-1 combines with J gene TRBJ1-1, with a possible D match to TRBD1 (5 bases). The CDR3 totals 13 residues. Germline V gene lookup returns CDR1 MNHNS and CDR2 SASEGT. V was shortened by 3 bases and J by 3 bases, with 8 bases between the two germline ends. CDR3 loop: CASSELGDTEAFF. For the CDR3, the DNA is TGTGCCAGCAGTGAGCTAGGGGACACTGAAGCTTTCTTT.

This chain joins TRBV7-9 and TRBJ2-3; D possibly matches TRBD1 or TRBD2 (5 bases each). V was pared by 5 bases and J by 4 bases, with 10 bases between. Per the germline V gene, CDR1 is SEHNR and CDR2 is FQNEAQ (reference sequence). This CDR3 is 13 amino acids long. CDR3 nucleotides: TGTGCCAGCAGCCCTAAGGGACCAGATACGCAGTATTTT. The encoded protein is CASSPKGPDTQYF.

This clone occurred once. V gene TRBV5-1 combines with J gene TRBJ1-6, with D tentatively TRBD1 (5 bases). The CDR3 totals 16 residues. The germline V gene encodes CDR1 SGHRS and CDR2 YFSETQ. The V end was cut by 3 bases, the J end by 10 bases, with 20 bases between. CDR3 coding DNA: TGCGCCAGCAGCTCGGGCCCCCCCCAGGGTCAATCACCCCTCCACTTT. Translating it yields CASSSGPPQGQSPLHF.

The CDR3 here is CAISGVQGFYGYTF. The CDR3 bases are TGTGCCATCAGTGGGGTACAGGGCTTCTATGGCTACACCTTC. The V call is TRBV10-3, the J call TRBJ1-2, with a possible D match to TRBD1 (6 bases). The CDR3 totals 14 residues. Trimming pared 4 bases from V and 4 bases from J, leaving 13 bases between. Germline loops: CDR1 ENHRY, CDR2 SYGVKD.

This rearrangement joins TRBV9 to TRBJ1-2; D call uncertain. The CDR3 consists of 14 residues. From germline, CDR1 is SGDLS and CDR2 YYNGEE. The V end was cut by 1 base, the J end by 2 bases, with 9 bases between. CDR3 protein: CASSVNYRNYGYTF. For the CDR3, the DNA is TGTGCCAGCAGCGTAAACTACAGAAACTATGGCTACACCTTC. Combining the CDR3 with reference TRBV9 and TRBJ1-2 gives the whole variable domain DSGVTQTPKHLITATGQRVTLRCSPRSGDLSVYWYQQSLDQGLQFLIQYYNGEERAKGNILERFSAQQFPDLHSELNLSSLELGDSALYFCASSVNYRNYGYTFGSGTRLTVV.